The 29 T cell receptor beta chains given below trace back to one sample, sequenced in a study of T cell repertoires in cytomegalovirus infection. In TCRdb, the reads were re-called with MiXCR into one record per CDR3 protein. In the table there are fewer than 200,000 distinct CDR3 sequences, about 20% of which are singletons. The antigens for these receptors are not known. The sample in question was CD8+ T cells from cultured PBMCs, obtained from culture after CMV antigen stimulation. Receptors originate from a human donor in good health (CMV status not recorded). Some clones in this sample may be carry-over from other donors' samples.

V gene TRBV9 combines with J gene TRBJ1-5, with D possibly TRBD1 on 5 matching bases. The germline CDR1 and CDR2 sequences are SGDLS and YYNGEE. The CDR3 is 15 residues long. Between the trimmed V and J ends, which lost 0 bases and 3 bases, there was a span of 10 bases. This CDR3 is CASSVEGYDNQPQHF. The CDR3 bases are TGTGCCAGCAGCGTAGAGGGGTATGACAATCAGCCCCAGCATTTT.

This rearrangement joins TRBV7-6 to TRBJ2-1; TRBD2 matches 10 bases. V shed 5 bases and J 7 bases; nucleotides not matched to a gene: 14. CDR1 SGHVS and CDR2 FNYEAQ come from the germline V gene. The CDR3 is 17 amino acids. CDR3 sequence (DNA): TGTGCCAGCAGCCCAACCCTTCCTAGCGGGGGAACAAATGAGCAGTTCTTC. This sequence encodes CASSPTLPSGGTNEQFF.

V and J are TRBV19 and TRBJ1-1; D is unclear. CDR3 length: 14 residues. Trimming pared 4 bases from V and 1 base from J, leaving 10 bases between. The germline CDR1 and CDR2 sequences are LNHDA and SQIVND (reference sequence). In nucleotides, the CDR3 is TGTGCCAGTAGTACCCGCCAGCGGAACACTGAAGCTTTCTTT. This encodes CASSTRQRNTEAFF.

There are many counts of this clonotype. The rearrangement links TRBV27 to TRBJ1-5, with D unresolved. V was pared by 5 bases and J by 7 bases, with 12 bases between. Germline CDR1 and CDR2: MNHEY and SMNVEV (reference sequence). CDR3 length equals 13 residues. CDR3 loop: CASSAGGRQPQHF. CDR3 nucleotide sequence: TGTGCCAGCAGTGCCGGAGGGAGGCAGCCCCAGCATTTT.

The V and J genes are TRBV5-6 and TRBJ1-2, with 7 bases that match TRBD1. CDR3 length: 14 amino acids. Per the germline V gene, CDR1 is SGHDT and CDR2 is YYEEEE. V dropped 3 bases and J dropped 4; count of bases not matched to a gene: 6. CDR3 sequence: CASSSGTELYGYTF. DNA for the CDR3: TGTGCCAGCAGCTCCGGGACAGAACTCTATGGCTACACCTTC. The whole variable domain, remainder taken from reference TRBV5-6 and TRBJ1-2, is DAGVTQSPTHLIKTRGQQVTLRCSPKSGHDTVSWYQQALGQGPQFIFQYYEEEERQRGNFPDRFSGHQFPNYSSELNVNALLLGDSALYLCASSSGTELYGYTFGSGTRLTVV.

The rearrangement uses TRBV4-3 and TRBJ2-2; D perhaps matches TRBD1 (6 bases). The CDR3 is 15 amino acids. V gave up 5 bases and J gave up 0 bases, with 10 bases separating them. CDR1 and CDR2 (germline): LGHNA, YSLEER. The CDR3 sequence: CASSKQGPNTGELFF. The CDR3 bases are TGCGCCAGCAGCAAACAGGGCCCGAACACCGGGGAGCTGTTTTTT.

This clonotype was detected a few times. The rearrangement links TRBV27 to TRBJ1-1, with D uncertain. The V end lost 0 bases, the J end lost 0 bases, and 5 bases lay between the germline ends. Looked up from germline, CDR1 is MNHEY and CDR2 is SMNVEV (reference sequence). This CDR3 spans 14 amino acids. The CDR3 loop reads CASSLSGVNTEAFF. The CDR3 nucleotides are TGTGCCAGCAGTTTATCTGGGGTGAACACTGAAGCTTTCTTT.

This chain uses TRBV7-9 with TRBJ1-2, with 8 bases fitting TRBD1. Germline CDR1 and CDR2: SEHNR and FQNEAQ (reference sequence). V dropped 4 bases and J dropped 4; count of bases not matched to a gene: 8. CDR3 size: 15 residues. The CDR3 sequence is CASSSTGGLSYGYTF. The CDR3 DNA is TGTGCCAGCAGCTCAACAGGGGGTTTAAGCTATGGCTACACCTTC.

The CDR3 sequence is CASSPPGQINEKLFF. For the CDR3, the DNA is TGTGCCAGCAGCCCCCCGGGACAGATTAATGAAAAACTGTTTTTT. The rearrangement uses TRBV7-2 and TRBJ1-4; 7 bases agree with TRBD1. Losses at the gene ends were 5 bases for V and 4 bases for J; bases not matched to a gene: 7. From germline, CDR1 is SGHTA and CDR2 FQGNSA. The CDR3 contains 15 residues.

The rearrangement uses TRBV14 and TRBJ1-1, with D maybe TRBD1 (6 bases). CDR1 is SGHDN, CDR2 FVKESK, per germline. This CDR3 comprises 15 residues. V gave up 4 bases and J gave up 1 base, with 13 bases separating them. The CDR3 DNA reads as TGTGCCAGCAGCCTCCCGGGACATCGGAACACTGAAGCTTTCTTT. Its translation: CASSLPGHRNTEAFF.

This clonotype was counted only a few times. The CDR3 loop is CASSQDLSGQYEQYF. CDR3 sequence (DNA): TGTGCCAGCAGTCAGGACCTTTCCGGGCAGTACGAGCAGTACTTC. V usage is TRBV11-2 and J usage is TRBJ2-7; D not certain. V was clipped by 6 bases and J by 4 bases, with 19 bases between them. The CDR3 consists of 15 residues. Germline CDR1 is SGHAT and CDR2 is FQNNGV.

The chain recombines TRBV7-8 with TRBJ2-1, with D perhaps TRBD1 or TRBD2 (9 bases each). CDR1 is SGHVS and CDR2 is FQNEAQ in the germline V gene. V was pared by 5 bases and J by 7 bases, with 18 bases between. This CDR3 is 15 amino acids long. In DNA form, the CDR3 reads TGTGCCAGCAGCCCTAGCGGGACAGGGTTTAATGAGCAGTTCTTC. It encodes CASSPSGTGFNEQFF.

This chain joins TRBV7-2 and TRBJ1-1, with D possibly matching TRBD1 (6 bases). Trimming stripped 4 bases from V and 5 bases from J, with 17 bases between. The length of the CDR3 is 15 residues. Per germline, CDR1 SGHTA and CDR2 FQGNSA. CDR3 in amino acids: CASSSWGVRGTEAFF. The CDR3 DNA sequence: TGTGCCAGCAGCTCCTGGGGAGTCAGGGGAACTGAAGCTTTCTTT.

This clonotype came up a few times. The V call is TRBV12-3 or TRBV12-4, the J call TRBJ1-2; D remains ambiguous. V was shortened by 3 bases and J by 8 bases, with 13 bases between the two germline ends. CDR3 length: 13 amino acids. CDR3 region: CASSLGGSSGYTF. The CDR3 bases are TGTGCCAGCAGTTTGGGAGGGAGTTCGGGCTACACCTTC.

This clonotype was picked up a small number of times. The chain couples TRBV2 to TRBJ2-3, with 10 bases lining up with TRBD2. The germline V gene has CDR1 SNHLY and CDR2 FYNNEI. The CDR3 has 16 amino acids. V lost 3 bases to trimming and J lost 5 bases; unmatched junction nucleotides: 8. CDR3 in DNA: TGTGCCAGCAGTGACCAGAGCGGGGGGGCAGAAGATACGCAGTATTTT. This gives the protein CASSDQSGGAEDTQYF.

This clonotype has more than one count but fewer than ten. The gene calls are TRBV7-9 and TRBJ2-1, with 15 bases identical to TRBD2. The CDR3 totals 16 residues. V was clipped by 5 bases and J by 6 bases; unmatched bases: 5. Looked up from germline, CDR1 is SEHNR and CDR2 is FQNEAQ (reference sequence). The CDR3 protein is CASSQRTSGGANEQFF. CDR3 coding DNA: TGTGCCAGCAGCCAGAGGACTAGCGGGGGGGCCAATGAGCAGTTCTTC.

The chain links TRBV27 to TRBJ1-1; the D gene is possibly TRBD1 (5 bases). Germline CDR1 MNHEY, CDR2 SMNVEV (reference sequence). The CDR3 sequence is 14 residues long. V lost 6 bases and J 1 base, leaving 12 bases between the germline ends. CDR3 in DNA: TGTGCCAGCAGAATTCAGGGTTGGAACACTGAAGCTTTCTTT. Protein: CASRIQGWNTEAFF.

V and J are TRBV12-3 or TRBV12-4 and TRBJ1-5; D is unclear. The CDR3 totals 13 residues. The ends were cut back, 7 bases at V and 5 bases at J, with 12 bases in the middle. The CDR3 protein is CASKIAWDQPQHF. The CDR3 region has the DNA TGTGCCAGCAAAATCGCATGGGATCAGCCCCAGCATTTT.

There are many counts of this clonotype. The J gene is TRBJ2-2, the V gene TRBV12-3 or TRBV12-4; D possibly matches TRBD1 or TRBD2 (6 bases each). The CDR3 is 12 residues long. V was cut by 8 bases and J by 7 bases, with 11 bases left in between. CDR3 DNA sequence: TGTGCCAGCGGGGGGCCCCACGGGGAGCTGTTTTTT. As protein: CASGGPHGELFF.

This rearrangement joins TRBV20-1 to TRBJ1-2, with TRBD1 as a possible D gene (5 bases). V dropped 3 bases and J dropped 4 bases, with 24 bases sitting between them. The CDR3 has 17 residues. Per germline, CDR1 DFQATT and CDR2 SNEGSKA (reference sequence). This CDR3 is CSARSRGLDTPGYGYTF. CDR3 coding DNA: TGCAGTGCTAGGTCAAGGGGCCTTGACACGCCTGGCTATGGCTACACCTTC.

The table lists this clonotype with a few counts. The chain employs TRBV6-2 or TRBV6-3 and TRBJ1-1; D is unresolved. The CDR3 is made up of 13 amino acids. Trimming removed 10 bases at V and 0 bases at J, with 12 bases between. Germline V gene data show CDR1 as MNHEY and CDR2 as SVGEGT. This chain's CDR3 is CATARSLNTEAFF. CDR3 sequence (DNA): TGTGCCACGGCGAGAAGTCTGAACACTGAAGCTTTCTTT.

Ten or more counts support this clonotype. The genes are TRBV5-1 and TRBJ1-2; tentative D call: TRBD1 (6 bases). This CDR3 is built from 12 residues. Per the germline V gene, CDR1 is SGHRS and CDR2 is YFSETQ. V dropped 2 bases and J dropped 6 bases, with 8 bases sitting between them. CDR3 DNA: TGCGCCAGCAGCTTAAACAGGGATGGCTACACCTTC. As protein: CASSLNRDGYTF.

In regard to this clonotype: One end of the junction varies from germline; a read error may be responsible. CDR3 protein: CARSLRTEGNTEAFF. CDR3 DNA: TGTGCCAGAAGCTTGAGGACAGAGGGGAACACTGAAGCTTTCTTT. The chain is built from TRBV7-3 and TRBJ1-1, with a possible D match to TRBD1 (6 bases). CDR1 and CDR2 (germline): SGHTA, FQGTGA. The CDR3 consists of 15 residues.

Within the sample, this clonotype is medium-sized. This sequence joins TRBV7-2 and TRBJ1-4; 7 positions match TRBD1. CDR1 and CDR2 (germline): SGHTA, FQGNSA. The junction had 7 bases not matched to a gene; V was cut back by 2 bases and J by 4 bases. CDR3 length equals 16 residues. CDR3: CASSLRPGQSNEKLFF. The CDR3 DNA is TGTGCCAGCAGCTTACGCCCGGGACAGAGTAATGAAAAACTGTTTTTT.

This clonotype was counted a few times. The chain employs TRBV28 and TRBJ1-1; 9 bases map to TRBD1. The CDR3 extends over 17 amino acids. CDR1 and CDR2 (germline): MDHEN, SYDVKM. After removal of 3 bases from V and 3 bases from J, the junction contained 11 bases not matched to a gene. The chain's CDR3 is CASSFSWTGALDTEAFF. Written as DNA, the CDR3 is TGTGCCAGCAGTTTCTCCTGGACAGGGGCACTAGACACTGAAGCTTTCTTT.

The rearrangement links TRBV9 to TRBJ1-6; possibly TRBD1 for D (5 bases). The CDR3 consists of 14 residues. V gave up 1 base and J gave up 6 bases, with 8 bases separating them. Germline V lookup: CDR1 SGDLS, CDR2 YYNGEE. The CDR3 sequence is CASSVTGGNSPLHF. The CDR3 bases are TGTGCCAGCAGCGTAACCGGGGGTAATTCACCCCTCCACTTT.

This clonotype was counted a single time. This sequence joins TRBV9 and TRBJ2-1; no firm D call. V shed 0 bases and J shed 2 bases, with 15 bases lying between them. The CDR3 runs 17 residues. CDR1 is SGDLS and CDR2 is YYNGEE in the germline V gene. CDR3 sequence reads: CASSVDWVVGTYNEQFF. CDR3 bases: TGTGCCAGCAGCGTAGATTGGGTAGTAGGGACCTACAATGAGCAGTTCTTC.

The V gene is TRBV7-9, the J gene TRBJ2-7; D remains ambiguous. V was cut by 1 base and J by 0 bases, with 10 bases left in between. Germline CDR1 reads SEHNR; CDR2 reads FQNEAQ (reference sequence). This CDR3 contains 15 residues. The chain's CDR3 is CASSLVQEHSYEQYF. In DNA, the CDR3 is TGTGCCAGCAGCTTAGTCCAGGAGCACTCCTACGAGCAGTACTTC. Drawing the rest from reference TRBV7-9 and TRBJ2-7, the complete variable domain is DTGVSQNPRHKITKRGQNVTFRCDPISEHNRLYWYRQTLGQGPEFLTYFQNEAQLEKSRLLSDRFSAERPKGSFSTLEIQRTEQGDSAMYLCASSLVQEHSYEQYFGPGTRLTVT.

This clonotype turned up a few times. The CDR3 region has the DNA TGTGCCACCAGCAGGGACCGGGGACCGACTGAAACCCAGTACTTC. Translated, it gives CATSRDRGPTETQYF. The chain links TRBV15 to TRBJ2-5; D may match TRBD1 or TRBD2 (5 bases each). In germline, CDR1 is LNHNV, CDR2 YYDKDF (reference sequence). This CDR3 has 15 amino acids. V was trimmed by 3 bases and J by 8 bases, leaving 19 bases between them. The full variable domain, with the rest looked up from reference TRBV15 and TRBJ2-5, is DAMVIQNPRYQVTQFGKPVTLSCSQTLNHNVMYWYQQKSSQAPKLLFHYYDKDFNNEADTPDNFQSRRPNTSFCFLDIRSPGLGDTAMYLCATSRDRGPTETQYFGPGTRLLVL.